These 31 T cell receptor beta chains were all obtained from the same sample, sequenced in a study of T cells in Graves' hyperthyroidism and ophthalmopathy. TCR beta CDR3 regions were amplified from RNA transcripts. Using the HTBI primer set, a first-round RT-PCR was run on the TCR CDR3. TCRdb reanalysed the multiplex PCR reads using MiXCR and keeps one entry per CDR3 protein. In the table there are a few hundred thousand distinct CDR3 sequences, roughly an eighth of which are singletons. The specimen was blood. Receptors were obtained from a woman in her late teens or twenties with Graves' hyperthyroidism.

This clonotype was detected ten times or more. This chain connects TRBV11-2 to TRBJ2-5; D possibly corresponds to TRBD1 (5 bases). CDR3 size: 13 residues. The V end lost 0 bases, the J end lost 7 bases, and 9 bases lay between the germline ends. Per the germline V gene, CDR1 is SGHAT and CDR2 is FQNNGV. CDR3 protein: CASSLESQGTQYF. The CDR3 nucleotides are TGTGCCAGCAGCTTAGAGTCCCAGGGGACCCAGTACTTC.

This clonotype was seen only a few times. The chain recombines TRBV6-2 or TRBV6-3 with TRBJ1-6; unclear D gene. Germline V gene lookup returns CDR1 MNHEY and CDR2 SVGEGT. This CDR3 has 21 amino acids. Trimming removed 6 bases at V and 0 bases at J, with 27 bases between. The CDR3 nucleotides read TGTGCCAGCAGCCCCCTCGGTGTGGCAGGACCGCAATCCTCCTATAATTCACCCCTCCACTTT. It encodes CASSPLGVAGPQSSYNSPLHF.

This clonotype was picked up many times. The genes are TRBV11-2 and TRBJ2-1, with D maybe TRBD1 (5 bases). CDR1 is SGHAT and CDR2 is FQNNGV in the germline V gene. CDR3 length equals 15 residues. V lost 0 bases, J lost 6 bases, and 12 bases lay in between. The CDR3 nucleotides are TGTGCCAGCAGCTTAGAAAGGACAACATCCAATGAGCAGTTCTTC. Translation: CASSLERTTSNEQFF.

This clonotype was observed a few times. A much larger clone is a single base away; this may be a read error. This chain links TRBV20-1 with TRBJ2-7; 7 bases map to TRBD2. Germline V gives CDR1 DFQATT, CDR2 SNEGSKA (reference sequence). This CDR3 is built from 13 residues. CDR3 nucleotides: TGCAGTGCTAGAGTCCTAGCGGTCTACAAGCAGTACTTC. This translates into CSARVLAVYKQYF.

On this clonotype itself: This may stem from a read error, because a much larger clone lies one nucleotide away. CDR3 protein: CASSRDINEASF. CDR3 coding DNA: TGTGCCAGCAGCCGGGACATTAATGAAGCTTCCTTT. The V and J genes are TRBV7-2 and TRBJ1-1, with D perhaps TRBD1 (6 bases). The CDR3 has 12 residues. Per the germline V gene, CDR1 is SGHTA and CDR2 is FQGNSA.

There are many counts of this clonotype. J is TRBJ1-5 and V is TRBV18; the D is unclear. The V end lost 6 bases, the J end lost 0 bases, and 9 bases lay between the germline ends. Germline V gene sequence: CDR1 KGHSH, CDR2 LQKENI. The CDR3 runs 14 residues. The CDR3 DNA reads TGTGCCAGCTCCCGGGCCTTTAGCAATCAGCCCCAGCATTTT. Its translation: CASSRAFSNQPQHF.

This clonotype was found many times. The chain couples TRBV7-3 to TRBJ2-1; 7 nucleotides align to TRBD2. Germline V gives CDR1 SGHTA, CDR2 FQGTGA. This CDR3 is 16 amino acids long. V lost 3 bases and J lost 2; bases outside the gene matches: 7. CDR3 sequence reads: CASSFVQRGAYNEQFF. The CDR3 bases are TGTGCCAGCAGCTTCGTCCAGCGGGGTGCCTACAATGAGCAGTTCTTC.

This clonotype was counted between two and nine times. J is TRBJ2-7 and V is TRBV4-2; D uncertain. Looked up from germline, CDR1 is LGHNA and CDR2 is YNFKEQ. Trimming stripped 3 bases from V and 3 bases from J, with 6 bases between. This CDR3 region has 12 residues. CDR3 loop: CASSHDGYEQYF. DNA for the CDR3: TGTGCCAGCAGCCATGACGGCTACGAGCAGTACTTC.

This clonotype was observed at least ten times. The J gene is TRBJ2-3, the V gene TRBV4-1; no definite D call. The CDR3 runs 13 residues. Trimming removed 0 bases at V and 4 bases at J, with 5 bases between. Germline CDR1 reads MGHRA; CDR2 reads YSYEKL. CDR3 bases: TGCGCCAGCAGCCAAGATTGGGCAGATACGCAGTATTTT. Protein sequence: CASSQDWADTQYF.

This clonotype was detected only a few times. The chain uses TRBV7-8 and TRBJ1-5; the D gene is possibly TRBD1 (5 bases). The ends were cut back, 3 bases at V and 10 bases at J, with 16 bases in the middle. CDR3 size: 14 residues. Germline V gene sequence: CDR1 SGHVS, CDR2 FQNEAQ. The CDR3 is CASSFDSAGHPQHF. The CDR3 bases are TGTGCCAGCAGCTTCGACAGCGCCGGTCACCCCCAGCATTTT.

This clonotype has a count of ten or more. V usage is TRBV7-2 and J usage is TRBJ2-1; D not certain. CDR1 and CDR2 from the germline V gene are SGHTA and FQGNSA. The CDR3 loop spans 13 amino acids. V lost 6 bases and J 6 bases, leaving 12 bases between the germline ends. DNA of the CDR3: TGTGCCAGCAGGAACAGCCCGGGCAATGAGCAGTTCTTC. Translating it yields CASRNSPGNEQFF. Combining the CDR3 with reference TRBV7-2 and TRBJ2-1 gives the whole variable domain GAGVSQSPSNKVTEKGKDVELRCDPISGHTALYWYRQSLGQGLEFLIYFQGNSAPDKSGLPSDRFSAERTGGSVSTLTIQRTQQEDSAVYLCASRNSPGNEQFFGPGTRLTVL.

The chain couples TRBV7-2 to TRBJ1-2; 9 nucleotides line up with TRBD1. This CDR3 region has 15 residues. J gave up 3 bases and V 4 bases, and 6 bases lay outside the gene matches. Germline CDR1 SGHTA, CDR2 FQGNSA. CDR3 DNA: TGTGCCAGCAGCTCCTCCGGGACAGGGCACTATGGCTACACCTTC. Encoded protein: CASSSSGTGHYGYTF.

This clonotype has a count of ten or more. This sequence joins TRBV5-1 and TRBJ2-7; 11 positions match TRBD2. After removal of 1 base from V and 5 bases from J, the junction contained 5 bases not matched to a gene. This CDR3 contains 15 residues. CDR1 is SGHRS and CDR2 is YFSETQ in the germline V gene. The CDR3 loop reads CASSLTSGSVNEQYF. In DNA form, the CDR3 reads TGCGCCAGCAGCTTGACTAGCGGGAGTGTCAACGAGCAGTACTTC. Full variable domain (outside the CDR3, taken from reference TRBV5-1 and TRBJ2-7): KAGVTQTPRYLIKTRGQQVTLSCSPISGHRSVSWYQQTPGQGLQFLFEYFSETQRNKGNFPGRFSGRQFSNSRSEMNVSTLELGDSALYLCASSLTSGSVNEQYFGPGTRLTVT.

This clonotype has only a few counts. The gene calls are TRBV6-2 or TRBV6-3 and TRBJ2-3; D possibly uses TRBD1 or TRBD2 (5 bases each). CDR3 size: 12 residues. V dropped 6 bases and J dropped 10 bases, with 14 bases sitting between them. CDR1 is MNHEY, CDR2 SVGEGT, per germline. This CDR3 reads CASSQSRGAQYF. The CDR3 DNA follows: TGTGCCAGCAGCCAGTCGAGAGGGGCGCAGTATTTT.

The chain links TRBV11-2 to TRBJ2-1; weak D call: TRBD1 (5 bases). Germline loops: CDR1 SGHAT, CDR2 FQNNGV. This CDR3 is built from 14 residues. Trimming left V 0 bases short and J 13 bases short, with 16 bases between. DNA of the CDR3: TGTGCCAGCAGCTTAGATCGGGTACGACAGCCTCAGTTCTTC. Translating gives CASSLDRVRQPQFF. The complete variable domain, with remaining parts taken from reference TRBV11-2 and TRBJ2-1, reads EAGVAQSPRYKIIEKRQSVAFWCNPISGHATLYWYQQILGQGPKLLIQFQNNGVVDDSQLPKDRFSAERLKGVDSTLKIQPAKLEDSAVYLCASSLDRVRQPQFFGPGTRLTVL.

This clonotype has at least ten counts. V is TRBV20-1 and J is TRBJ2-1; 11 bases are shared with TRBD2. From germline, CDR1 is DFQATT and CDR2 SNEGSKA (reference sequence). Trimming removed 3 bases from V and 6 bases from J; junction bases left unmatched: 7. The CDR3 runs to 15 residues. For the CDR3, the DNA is TGCAGTGCTAGTCGACTAGCGGGGAAAGCCAATGAGCAGTTCTTC. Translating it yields CSASRLAGKANEQFF.

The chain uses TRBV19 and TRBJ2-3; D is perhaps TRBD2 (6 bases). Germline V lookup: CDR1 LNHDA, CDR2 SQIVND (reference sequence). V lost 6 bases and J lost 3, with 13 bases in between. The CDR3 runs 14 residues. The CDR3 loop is CASRNRGGTDTQYF. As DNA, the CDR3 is TGTGCCAGTAGGAACAGAGGAGGGACAGATACGCAGTATTTT.

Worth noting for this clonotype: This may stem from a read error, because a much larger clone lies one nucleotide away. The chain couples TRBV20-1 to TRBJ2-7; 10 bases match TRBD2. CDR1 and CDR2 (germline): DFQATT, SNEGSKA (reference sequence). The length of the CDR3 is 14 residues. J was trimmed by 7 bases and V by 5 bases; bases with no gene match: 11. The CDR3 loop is CSAPGLADVNEQYF. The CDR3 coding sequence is TGCAGTGCTCCCGGACTAGCGGACGTCAATGAGCAGTACTTC.

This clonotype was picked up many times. The CDR3 region has the DNA TGTGCCATCAGTGAGTCGGTTAGCGGGAGAAATGAGCAGTTCTTC. Translation gives CAISESVSGRNEQFF. V and J are TRBV10-3 and TRBJ2-1; 9 bases align to TRBD2. CDR1 and CDR2 (germline): ENHRY, SYGVKD. The CDR3 has 15 residues. V shed 0 bases, J shed 7 bases, and the junction held 4 bases outside the gene matches.

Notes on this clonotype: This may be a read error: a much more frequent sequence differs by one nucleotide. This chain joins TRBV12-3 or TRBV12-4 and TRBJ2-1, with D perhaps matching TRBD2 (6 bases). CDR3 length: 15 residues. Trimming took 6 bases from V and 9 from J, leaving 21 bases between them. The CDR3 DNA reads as TGTGCCAGCAGCCCAAACCAGCGGGTTCCAGGTGAGCAGTTCTTC. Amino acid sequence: CASSPNQRVPGEQFF.

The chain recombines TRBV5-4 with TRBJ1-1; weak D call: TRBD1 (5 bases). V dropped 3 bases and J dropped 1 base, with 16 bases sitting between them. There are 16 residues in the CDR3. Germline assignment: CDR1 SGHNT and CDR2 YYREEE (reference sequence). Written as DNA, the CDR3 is TGTGCCAGCAGCTGGGAGCCGGGGCCCAAGAACACTGAAGCTTTCTTT. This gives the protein CASSWEPGPKNTEAFF. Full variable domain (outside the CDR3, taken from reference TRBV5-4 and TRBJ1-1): ETGVTQSPTHLIKTRGQQVTLRCSSQSGHNTVSWYQQALGQGPQFIFQYYREEENGRGNFPPRFSGLQFPNYSSELNVNALELDDSALYLCASSWEPGPKNTEAFFGQGTRLTVV.

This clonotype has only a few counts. CDR3 DNA: TGCAGTGCTAGAGAGCTAAAAAGCTCCTACGAGCAGTACTTC. Its translation is CSARELKSSYEQYF. The genes are TRBV20-1 and TRBJ2-7; D gene unclear. V dropped 0 bases and J dropped 0 bases, with 9 bases sitting between them. Germline loops: CDR1 DFQATT, CDR2 SNEGSKA (reference sequence). This CDR3 has 14 residues.

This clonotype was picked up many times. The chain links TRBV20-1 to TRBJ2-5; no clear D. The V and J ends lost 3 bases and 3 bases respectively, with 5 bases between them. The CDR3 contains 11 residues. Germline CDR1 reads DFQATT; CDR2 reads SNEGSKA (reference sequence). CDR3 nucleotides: TGCAGTGCTAGTAGAGAAGAGACCCAGTACTTC. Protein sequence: CSASREETQYF.

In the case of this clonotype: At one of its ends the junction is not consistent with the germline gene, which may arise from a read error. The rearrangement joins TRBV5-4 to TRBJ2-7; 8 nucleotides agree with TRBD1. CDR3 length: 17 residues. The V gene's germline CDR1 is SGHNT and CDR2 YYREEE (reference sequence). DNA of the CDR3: TGTGTCAGCAGCCCAGGAACAGGGGGATCTAACTCCTACGAGCAGTACTTC. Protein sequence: CVSSPGTGGSNSYEQYF.

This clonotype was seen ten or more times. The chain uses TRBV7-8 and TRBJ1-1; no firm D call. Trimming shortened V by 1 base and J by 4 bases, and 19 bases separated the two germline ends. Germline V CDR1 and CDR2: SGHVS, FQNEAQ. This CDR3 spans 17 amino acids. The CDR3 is CASSLGTLGRRTTEAFF. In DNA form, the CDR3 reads TGTGCCAGCAGCTTAGGGACCCTCGGACGCCGGACCACTGAAGCTTTCTTT.

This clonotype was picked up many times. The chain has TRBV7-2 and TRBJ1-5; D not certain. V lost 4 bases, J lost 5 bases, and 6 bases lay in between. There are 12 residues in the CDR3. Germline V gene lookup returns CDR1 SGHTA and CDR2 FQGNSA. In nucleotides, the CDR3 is TGTGCCAGCAGCTACAACTATCAGCCCCAGCATTTT. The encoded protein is CASSYNYQPQHF. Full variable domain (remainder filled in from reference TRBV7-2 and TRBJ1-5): GAGVSQSPSNKVTEKGKDVELRCDPISGHTALYWYRQSLGQGLEFLIYFQGNSAPDKSGLPSDRFSAERTGGSVSTLTIQRTQQEDSAVYLCASSYNYQPQHFGDGTRLSIL.

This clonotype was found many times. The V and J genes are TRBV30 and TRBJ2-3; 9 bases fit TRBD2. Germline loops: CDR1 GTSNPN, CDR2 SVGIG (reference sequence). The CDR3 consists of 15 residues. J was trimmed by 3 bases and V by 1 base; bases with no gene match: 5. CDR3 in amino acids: CAWSASSGRTDTQYF. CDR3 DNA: TGTGCCTGGAGTGCGTCCAGCGGGAGGACAGATACGCAGTATTTT.

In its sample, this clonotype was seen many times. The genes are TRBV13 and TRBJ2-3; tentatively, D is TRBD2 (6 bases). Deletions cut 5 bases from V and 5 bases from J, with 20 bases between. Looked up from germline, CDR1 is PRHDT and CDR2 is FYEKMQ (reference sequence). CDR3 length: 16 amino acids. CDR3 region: CASSDASGRAKDTQYF. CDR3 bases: TGTGCCAGCAGCGATGCCAGCGGGCGTGCAAAAGATACGCAGTATTTT.

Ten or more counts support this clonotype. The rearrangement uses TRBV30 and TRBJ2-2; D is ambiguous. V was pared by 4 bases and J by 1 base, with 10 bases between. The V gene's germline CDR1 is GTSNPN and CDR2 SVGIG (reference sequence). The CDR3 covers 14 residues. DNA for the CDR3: TGTGCCTGGACGAGGACGCAGAACACCGGGGAGCTGTTTTTT. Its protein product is CAWTRTQNTGELFF. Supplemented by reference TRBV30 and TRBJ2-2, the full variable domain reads SQTIHQWPATLVQPVGSPLSLECTVEGTSNPNLYWYRQAAGRGLQLLFYSVGIGQISSEVPQNLSASRPQDRQFILSSKKLLLSDSGFYLCAWTRTQNTGELFFGEGSRLTVL.

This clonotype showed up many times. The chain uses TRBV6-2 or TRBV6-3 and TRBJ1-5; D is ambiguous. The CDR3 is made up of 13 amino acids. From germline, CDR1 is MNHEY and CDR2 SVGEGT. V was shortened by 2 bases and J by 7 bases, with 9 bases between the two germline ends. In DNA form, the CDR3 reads TGTGCCAGCAGTTACGGGGAAGTCCAGCCCCAGCATTTT. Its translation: CASSYGEVQPQHF.

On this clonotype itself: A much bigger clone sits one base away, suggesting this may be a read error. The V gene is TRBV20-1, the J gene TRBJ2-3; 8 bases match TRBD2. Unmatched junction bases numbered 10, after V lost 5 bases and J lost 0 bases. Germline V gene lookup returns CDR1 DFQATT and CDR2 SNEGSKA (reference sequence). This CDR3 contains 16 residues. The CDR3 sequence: CSAGGSGRASTDTQYF. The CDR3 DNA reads TGCAGTGCTGGAGGTTCCGGGAGGGCTAGCACAGATACGCAGTATTTT.